Sequencing of this TCR beta chain was carried out in a study of blood T cell repertoires in COVID-19. Whole-study context: The United States, Italy and Spain supplied acute and convalescent COVID-19 samples. T cells, B-cell-depleted T cells, or PBMCs provided the cDNA or gDNA that served as material.

V lost 6 bases and J lost 6; bases outside the gene matches: 2. In germline, CDR1 is WSHSY, CDR2 SAAADI. The CDR3 extends over 12 amino acids. In the original workflow: The authors estimated nucleated cell counts from reference gene primer amplification. Clones were read by immunoSEQ multiplex PCR, and TCRdb kept only the in-frame ones, dropping some. V, J and clone size reflect that table, while D and trimming were determined from the DNA. The sample carries roughly 170,000 clones, just under 85% recorded once. The material sequenced was peripheral blood. This clonotype originated in a man in his forties or fifties who had recovered from COVID-19. The rearrangement joins TRBV10-2 to TRBJ2-7, with 10 bases that match TRBD1. The CDR3 DNA sequence: TGCGCCAGCAGGACAGGGGGCTCCGAGCAGTACTTC. It encodes CASRTGGSEQYF.